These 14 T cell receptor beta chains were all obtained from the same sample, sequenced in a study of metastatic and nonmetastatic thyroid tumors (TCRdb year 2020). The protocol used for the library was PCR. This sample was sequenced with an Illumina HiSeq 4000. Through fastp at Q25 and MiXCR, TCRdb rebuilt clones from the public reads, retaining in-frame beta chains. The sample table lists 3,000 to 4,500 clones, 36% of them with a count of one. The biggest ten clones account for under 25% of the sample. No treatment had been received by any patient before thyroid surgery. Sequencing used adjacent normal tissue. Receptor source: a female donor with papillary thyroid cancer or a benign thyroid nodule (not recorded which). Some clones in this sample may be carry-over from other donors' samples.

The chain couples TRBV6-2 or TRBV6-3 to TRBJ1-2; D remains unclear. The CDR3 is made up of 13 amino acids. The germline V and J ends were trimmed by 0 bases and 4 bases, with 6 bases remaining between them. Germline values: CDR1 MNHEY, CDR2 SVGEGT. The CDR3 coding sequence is TGTGCCAGCAGTTACTCGTTTCTCTATGGCTACACCTTC. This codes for CASSYSFLYGYTF.

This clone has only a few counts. This CDR3 is CASRGETPFSYEQYF. The DNA for the CDR3 is TGTGCCAGCAGGGGGGAAACCCCCTTCTCTTACGAGCAGTACTTC. The rearrangement links TRBV7-9 to TRBJ2-7; D may correspond to TRBD1 or TRBD2 (5 bases each). The CDR3 is 15 amino acids. The germline CDR1 and CDR2 sequences are SEHNR and FQNEAQ (reference sequence). Deletions cut 6 bases from V and 4 bases from J, with 19 bases between.

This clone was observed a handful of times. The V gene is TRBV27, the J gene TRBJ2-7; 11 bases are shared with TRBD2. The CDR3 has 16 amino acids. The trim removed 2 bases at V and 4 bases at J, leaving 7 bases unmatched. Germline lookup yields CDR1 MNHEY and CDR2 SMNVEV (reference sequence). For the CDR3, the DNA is TGTGCCAGCAGTTTAAGTATGCTAGCGGGAGGATACGAGCAGTACTTC. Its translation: CASSLSMLAGGYEQYF.

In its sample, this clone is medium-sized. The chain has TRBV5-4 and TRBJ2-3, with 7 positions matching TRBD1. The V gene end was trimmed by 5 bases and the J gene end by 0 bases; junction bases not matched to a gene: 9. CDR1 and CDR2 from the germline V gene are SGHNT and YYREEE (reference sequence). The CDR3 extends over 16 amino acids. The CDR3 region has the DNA TGTGCCAGCAGTACGAAGGGGGCACCTAGCACAGATACGCAGTATTTT. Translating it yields CASSTKGAPSTDTQYF. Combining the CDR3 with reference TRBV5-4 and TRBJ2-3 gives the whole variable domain ETGVTQSPTHLIKTRGQQVTLRCSSQSGHNTVSWYQQALGQGPQFIFQYYREEENGRGNFPPRFSGLQFPNYSSELNVNALELDDSALYLCASSTKGAPSTDTQYFGPGTRLTVL.

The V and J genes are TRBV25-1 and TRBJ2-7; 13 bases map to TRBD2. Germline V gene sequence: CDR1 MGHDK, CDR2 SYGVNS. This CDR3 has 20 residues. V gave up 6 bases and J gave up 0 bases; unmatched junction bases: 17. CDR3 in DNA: TGTGCCAGCAGCCCTACCCCCGGACTAGCGGGGGCCCCGAGCTCCTACGAGCAGTACTTC. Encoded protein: CASSPTPGLAGAPSSYEQYF.

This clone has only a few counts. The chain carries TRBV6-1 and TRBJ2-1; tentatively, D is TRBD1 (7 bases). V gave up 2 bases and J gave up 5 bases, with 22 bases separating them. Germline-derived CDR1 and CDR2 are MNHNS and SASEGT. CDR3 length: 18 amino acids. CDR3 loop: CASSEKFPGGTAHNEQFF. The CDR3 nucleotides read TGTGCCAGCAGTGAAAAATTTCCAGGGGGGACTGCCCACAATGAGCAGTTCTTC.

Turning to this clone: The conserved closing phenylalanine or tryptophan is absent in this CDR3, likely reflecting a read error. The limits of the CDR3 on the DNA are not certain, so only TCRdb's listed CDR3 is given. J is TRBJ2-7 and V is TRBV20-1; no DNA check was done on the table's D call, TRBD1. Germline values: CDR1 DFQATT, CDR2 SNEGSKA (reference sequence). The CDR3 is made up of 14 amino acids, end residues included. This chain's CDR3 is CRARDGGRRYEQDL.

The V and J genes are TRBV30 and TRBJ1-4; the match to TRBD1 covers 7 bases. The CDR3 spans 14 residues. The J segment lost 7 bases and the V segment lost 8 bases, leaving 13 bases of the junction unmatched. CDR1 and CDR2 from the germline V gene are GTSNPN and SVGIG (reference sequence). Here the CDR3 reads CAGDSTGTAEKLFF. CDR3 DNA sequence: TGTGCCGGGGATTCTACCGGGACAGCTGAAAAACTGTTTTTT.

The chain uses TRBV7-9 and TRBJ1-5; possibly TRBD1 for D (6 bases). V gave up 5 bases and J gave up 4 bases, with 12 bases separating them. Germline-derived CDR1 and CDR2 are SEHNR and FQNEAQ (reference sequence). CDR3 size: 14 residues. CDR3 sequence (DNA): TGTGCCAGCAGCCCTTATACAGGGAATCAGCCCCAGCATTTT. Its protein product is CASSPYTGNQPQHF.

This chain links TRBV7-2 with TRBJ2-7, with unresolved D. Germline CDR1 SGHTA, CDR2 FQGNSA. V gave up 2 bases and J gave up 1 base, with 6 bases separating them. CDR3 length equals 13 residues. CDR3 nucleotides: TGTGCCAGCAGCTTAAGAGTTTCCTACGAGCAGTACTTC. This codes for CASSLRVSYEQYF.

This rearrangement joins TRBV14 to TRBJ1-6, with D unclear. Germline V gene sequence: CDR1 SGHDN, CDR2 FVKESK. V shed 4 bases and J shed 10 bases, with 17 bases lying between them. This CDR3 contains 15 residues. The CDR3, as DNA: TGTGCCAGCAGCCTCCTCCCGTCCTTAGGGTCACCCCTCCACTTT. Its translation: CASSLLPSLGSPLHF.

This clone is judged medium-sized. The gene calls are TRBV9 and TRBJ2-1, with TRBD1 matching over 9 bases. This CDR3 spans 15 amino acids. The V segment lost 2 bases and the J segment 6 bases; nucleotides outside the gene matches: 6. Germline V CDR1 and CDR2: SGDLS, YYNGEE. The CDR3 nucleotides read TGTGCCAGCAGCGTTGAGGGACAGGGTGGCAATGAGCAGTTCTTC. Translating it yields CASSVEGQGGNEQFF.

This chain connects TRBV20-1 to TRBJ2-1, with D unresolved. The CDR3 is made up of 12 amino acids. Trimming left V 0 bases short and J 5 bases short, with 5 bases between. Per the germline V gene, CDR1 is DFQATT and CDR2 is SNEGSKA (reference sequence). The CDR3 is CSARDTNNEQFF. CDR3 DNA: TGCAGTGCTAGAGACACAAACAATGAGCAGTTCTTC.

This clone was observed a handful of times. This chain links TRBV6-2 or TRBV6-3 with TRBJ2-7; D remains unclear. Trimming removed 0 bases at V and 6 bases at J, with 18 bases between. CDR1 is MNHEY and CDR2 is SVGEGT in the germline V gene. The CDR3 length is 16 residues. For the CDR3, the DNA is TGTGCCAGCAGTTACTCGATGGTCTCGGGTGACTGCGAGCAGTACTTC. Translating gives CASSYSMVSGDCEQYF.